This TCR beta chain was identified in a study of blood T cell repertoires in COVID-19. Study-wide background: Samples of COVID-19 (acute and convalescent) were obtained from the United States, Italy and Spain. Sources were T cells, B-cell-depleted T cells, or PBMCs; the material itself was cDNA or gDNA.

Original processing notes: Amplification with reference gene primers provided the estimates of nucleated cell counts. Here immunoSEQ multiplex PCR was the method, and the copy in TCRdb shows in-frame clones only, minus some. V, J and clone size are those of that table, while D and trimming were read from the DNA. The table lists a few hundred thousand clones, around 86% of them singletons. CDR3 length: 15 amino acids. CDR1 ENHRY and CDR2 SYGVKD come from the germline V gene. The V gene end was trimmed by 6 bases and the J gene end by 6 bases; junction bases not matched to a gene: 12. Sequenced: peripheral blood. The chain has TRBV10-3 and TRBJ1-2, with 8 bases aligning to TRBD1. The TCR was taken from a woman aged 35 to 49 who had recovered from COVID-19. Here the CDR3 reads CAIRAAGGQRDGYTF. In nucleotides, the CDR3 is TGTGCCATCAGAGCTGCAGGGGGCCAACGGGATGGCTACACCTTC.